This TCR beta chain was observed in a study of T cell repertoires in cytomegalovirus infection. Overall study context: Public TCR beta signatures marked donors with CMV infection and the matching HLA.

TCRdb reanalysed the reads using MiXCR and keeps one entry per CDR3 protein. The sample includes 200,000 to 250,000 distinct CDR3 sequences, approximately 7% of them seen just once. This clonotype came up many times. V was shortened by 3 bases and J by 5 bases, with 10 bases between the two germline ends. CDR1 SEHNR and CDR2 FQNEAQ come from the germline V gene (reference sequence). The CDR3 runs 13 residues. This sequence joins TRBV7-9 and TRBJ1-1; weak D call: TRBD1 (5 bases). The receptor comes from a human donor in good health (CMV status not recorded). Some clones in this sample may be carry-over from other donors' samples. Sequencing was carried out using PBMCs. The CDR3 is CASSLQGQTEAFF. DNA for the CDR3: TGTGCCAGCAGCTTGCAGGGCCAGACTGAAGCTTTCTTT.